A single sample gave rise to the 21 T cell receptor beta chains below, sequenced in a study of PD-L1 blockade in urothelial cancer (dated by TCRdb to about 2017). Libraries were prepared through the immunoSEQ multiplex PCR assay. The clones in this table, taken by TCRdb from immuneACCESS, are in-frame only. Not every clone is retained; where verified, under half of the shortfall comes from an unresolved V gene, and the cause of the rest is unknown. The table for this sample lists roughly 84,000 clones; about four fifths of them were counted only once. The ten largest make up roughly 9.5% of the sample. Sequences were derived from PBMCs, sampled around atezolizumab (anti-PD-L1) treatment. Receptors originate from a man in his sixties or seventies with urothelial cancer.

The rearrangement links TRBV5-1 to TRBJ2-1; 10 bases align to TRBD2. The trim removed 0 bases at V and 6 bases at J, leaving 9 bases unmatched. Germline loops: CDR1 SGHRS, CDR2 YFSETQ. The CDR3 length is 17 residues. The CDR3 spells CASSLGYGLAERNEQFF. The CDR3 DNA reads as TGCGCCAGCAGCTTGGGGTATGGACTAGCGGAACGCAATGAGCAGTTCTTC.

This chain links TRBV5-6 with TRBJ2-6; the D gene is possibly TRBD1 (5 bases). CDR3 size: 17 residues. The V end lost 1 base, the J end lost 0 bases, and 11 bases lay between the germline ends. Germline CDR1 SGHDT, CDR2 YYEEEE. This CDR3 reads CASSLSSRASGANVLTF. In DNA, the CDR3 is TGTGCCAGCAGCTTGTCGTCCAGGGCCTCTGGGGCCAACGTCCTGACTTTC.

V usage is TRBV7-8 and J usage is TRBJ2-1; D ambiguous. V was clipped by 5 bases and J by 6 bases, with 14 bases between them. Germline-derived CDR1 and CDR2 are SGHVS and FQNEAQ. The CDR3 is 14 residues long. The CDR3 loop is CASSPLQLANEQFF. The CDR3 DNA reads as TGTGCCAGCAGCCCCCTACAGCTTGCCAATGAGCAGTTCTTC.

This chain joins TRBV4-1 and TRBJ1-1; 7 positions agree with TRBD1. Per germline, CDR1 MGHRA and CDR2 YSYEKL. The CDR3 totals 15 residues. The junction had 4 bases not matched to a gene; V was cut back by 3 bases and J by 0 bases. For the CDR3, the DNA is TGCGCCAGCAGCCACTGGGGACAGCTGAACACTGAAGCTTTCTTT. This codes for CASSHWGQLNTEAFF.

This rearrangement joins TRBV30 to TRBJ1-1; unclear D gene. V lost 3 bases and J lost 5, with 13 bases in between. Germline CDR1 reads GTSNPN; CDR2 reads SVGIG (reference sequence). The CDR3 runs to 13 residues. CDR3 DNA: TGTGCCTGGAGCCACAGCCAAGGAACTGAAGCTTTCTTT. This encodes CAWSHSQGTEAFF.

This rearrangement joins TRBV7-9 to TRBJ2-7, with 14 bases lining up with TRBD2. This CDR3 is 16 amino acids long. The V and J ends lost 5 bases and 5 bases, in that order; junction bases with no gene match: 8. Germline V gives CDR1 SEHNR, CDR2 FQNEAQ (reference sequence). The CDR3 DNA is TGTGCCAGCAGCCCAACCGGGACTAGCGGGGGCGACGAGCAGTACTTC. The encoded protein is CASSPTGTSGGDEQYF. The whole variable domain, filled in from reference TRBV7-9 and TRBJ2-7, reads DTGVSQNPRHKITKRGQNVTFRCDPISEHNRLYWYRQTLGQGPEFLTYFQNEAQLEKSRLLSDRFSAERPKGSFSTLEIQRTEQGDSAMYLCASSPTGTSGGDEQYFGPGTRLTVT.

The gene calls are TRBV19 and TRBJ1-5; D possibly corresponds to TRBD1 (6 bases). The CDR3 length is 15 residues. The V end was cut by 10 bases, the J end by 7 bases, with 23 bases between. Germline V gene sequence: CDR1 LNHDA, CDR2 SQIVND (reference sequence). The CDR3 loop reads CATRGATGGGQPQHF. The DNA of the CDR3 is TGTGCCACTCGGGGGGCAACCGGGGGGGGGCAGCCCCAGCATTTT.

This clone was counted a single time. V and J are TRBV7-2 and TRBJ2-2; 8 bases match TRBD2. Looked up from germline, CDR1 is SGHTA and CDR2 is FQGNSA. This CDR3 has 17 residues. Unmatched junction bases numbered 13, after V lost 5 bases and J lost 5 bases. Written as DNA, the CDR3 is TGTGCCAGCAGCCCATATAGCGGGACTGTGGGAACCGGGGAGCTGTTTTTT. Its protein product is CASSPYSGTVGTGELFF.

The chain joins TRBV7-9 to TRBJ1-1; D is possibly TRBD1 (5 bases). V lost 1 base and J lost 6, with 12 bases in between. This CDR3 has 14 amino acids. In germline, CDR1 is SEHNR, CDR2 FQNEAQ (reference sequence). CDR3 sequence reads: CASSLVLQGSEAFF. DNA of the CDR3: TGTGCCAGCAGCTTAGTCTTGCAGGGCTCTGAAGCTTTCTTT.

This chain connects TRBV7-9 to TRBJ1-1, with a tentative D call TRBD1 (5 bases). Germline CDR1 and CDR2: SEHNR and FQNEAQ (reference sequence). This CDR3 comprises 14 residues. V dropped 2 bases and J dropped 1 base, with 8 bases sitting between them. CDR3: CASSLSGKNTEAFF. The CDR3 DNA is TGTGCCAGCAGCTTATCAGGGAAGAACACTGAAGCTTTCTTT. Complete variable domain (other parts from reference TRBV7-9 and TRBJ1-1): DTGVSQNPRHKITKRGQNVTFRCDPISEHNRLYWYRQTLGQGPEFLTYFQNEAQLEKSRLLSDRFSAERPKGSFSTLEIQRTEQGDSAMYLCASSLSGKNTEAFFGQGTRLTVV.

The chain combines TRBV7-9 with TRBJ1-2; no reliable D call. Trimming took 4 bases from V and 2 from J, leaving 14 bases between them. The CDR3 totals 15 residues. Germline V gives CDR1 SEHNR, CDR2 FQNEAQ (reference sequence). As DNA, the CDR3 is TGTGCCAGCAGCTCCTACTGGGAGGCAAACTATGGCTACACCTTC. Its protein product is CASSSYWEANYGYTF.

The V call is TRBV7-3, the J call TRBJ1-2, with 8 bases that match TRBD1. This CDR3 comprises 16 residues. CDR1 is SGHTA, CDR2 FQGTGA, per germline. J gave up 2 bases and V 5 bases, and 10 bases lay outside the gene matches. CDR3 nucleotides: TGTGCCAGCAGCCCAACGACAGGGGCGGAGAACTATGGCTACACCTTC. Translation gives CASSPTTGAENYGYTF.

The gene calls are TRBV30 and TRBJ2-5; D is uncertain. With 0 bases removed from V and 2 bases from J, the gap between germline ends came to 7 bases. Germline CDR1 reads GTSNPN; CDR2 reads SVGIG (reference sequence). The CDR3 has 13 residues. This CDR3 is CAWSVMLQETQYF. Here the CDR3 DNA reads TGTGCCTGGAGTGTAATGCTACAAGAGACCCAGTACTTC.

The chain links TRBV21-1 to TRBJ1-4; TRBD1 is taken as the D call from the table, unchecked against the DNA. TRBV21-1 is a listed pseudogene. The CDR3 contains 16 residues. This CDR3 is CASSKLRTGVDEKLFF. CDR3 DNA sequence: TGTGCCAGCAGCAAACTCAGGACAGGGGTCGATGAAAAACTGTTTTTT.

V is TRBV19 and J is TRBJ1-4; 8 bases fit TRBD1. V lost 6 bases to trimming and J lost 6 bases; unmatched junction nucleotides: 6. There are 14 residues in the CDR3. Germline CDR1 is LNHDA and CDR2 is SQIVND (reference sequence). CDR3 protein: CASSGQGDYEKLFF. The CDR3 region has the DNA TGTGCCAGTAGCGGACAGGGCGACTATGAAAAACTGTTTTTT.

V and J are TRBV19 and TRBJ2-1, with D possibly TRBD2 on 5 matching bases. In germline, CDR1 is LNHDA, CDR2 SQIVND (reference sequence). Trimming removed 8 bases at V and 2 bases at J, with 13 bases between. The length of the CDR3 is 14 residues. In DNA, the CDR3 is TGTGCCAGTCGTGACGGGAAGGCCTACAATGAGCAGTTCTTC. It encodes CASRDGKAYNEQFF.

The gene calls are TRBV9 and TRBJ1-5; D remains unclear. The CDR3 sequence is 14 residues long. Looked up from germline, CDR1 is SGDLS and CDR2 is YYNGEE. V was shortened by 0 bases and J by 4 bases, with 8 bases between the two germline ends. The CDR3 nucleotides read TGTGCCAGCAGCGTAGATTGGGCAAATCAGCCCCAGCATTTT. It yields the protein CASSVDWANQPQHF.

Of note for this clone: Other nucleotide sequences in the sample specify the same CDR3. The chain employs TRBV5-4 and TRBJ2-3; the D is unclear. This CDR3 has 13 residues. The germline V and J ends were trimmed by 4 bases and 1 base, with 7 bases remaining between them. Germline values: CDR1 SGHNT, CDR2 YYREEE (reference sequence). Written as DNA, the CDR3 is TGTGCCAGCAGCCTAGGTGGCACAGATACGCAGTATTTT. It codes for CASSLGGTDTQYF. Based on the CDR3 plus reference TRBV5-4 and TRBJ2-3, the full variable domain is ETGVTQSPTHLIKTRGQQVTLRCSSQSGHNTVSWYQQALGQGPQFIFQYYREEENGRGNFPPRFSGLQFPNYSSELNVNALELDDSALYLCASSLGGTDTQYFGPGTRLTVL.

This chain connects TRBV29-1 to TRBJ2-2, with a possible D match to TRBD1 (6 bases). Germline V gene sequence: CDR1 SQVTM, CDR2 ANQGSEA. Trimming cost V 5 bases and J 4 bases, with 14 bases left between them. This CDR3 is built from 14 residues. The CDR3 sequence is CSVSQGVGTGELFF. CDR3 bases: TGCAGCGTTTCACAGGGAGTTGGCACCGGGGAGCTGTTTTTT.

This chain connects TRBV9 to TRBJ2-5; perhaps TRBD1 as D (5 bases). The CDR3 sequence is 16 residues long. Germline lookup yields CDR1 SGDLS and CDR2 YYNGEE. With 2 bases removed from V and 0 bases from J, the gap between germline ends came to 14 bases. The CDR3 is CASSVSTAPNQETQYF. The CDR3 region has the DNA TGTGCCAGCAGCGTCTCGACAGCACCGAACCAAGAGACCCAGTACTTC.

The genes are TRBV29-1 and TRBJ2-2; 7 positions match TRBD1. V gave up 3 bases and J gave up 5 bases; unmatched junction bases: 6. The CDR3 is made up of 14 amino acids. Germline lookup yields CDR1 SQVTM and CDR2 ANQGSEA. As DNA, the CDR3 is TGCAGCGTTGACGGCCAGGGGGTGACCGGGGAGCTGTTTTTT. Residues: CSVDGQGVTGELFF.